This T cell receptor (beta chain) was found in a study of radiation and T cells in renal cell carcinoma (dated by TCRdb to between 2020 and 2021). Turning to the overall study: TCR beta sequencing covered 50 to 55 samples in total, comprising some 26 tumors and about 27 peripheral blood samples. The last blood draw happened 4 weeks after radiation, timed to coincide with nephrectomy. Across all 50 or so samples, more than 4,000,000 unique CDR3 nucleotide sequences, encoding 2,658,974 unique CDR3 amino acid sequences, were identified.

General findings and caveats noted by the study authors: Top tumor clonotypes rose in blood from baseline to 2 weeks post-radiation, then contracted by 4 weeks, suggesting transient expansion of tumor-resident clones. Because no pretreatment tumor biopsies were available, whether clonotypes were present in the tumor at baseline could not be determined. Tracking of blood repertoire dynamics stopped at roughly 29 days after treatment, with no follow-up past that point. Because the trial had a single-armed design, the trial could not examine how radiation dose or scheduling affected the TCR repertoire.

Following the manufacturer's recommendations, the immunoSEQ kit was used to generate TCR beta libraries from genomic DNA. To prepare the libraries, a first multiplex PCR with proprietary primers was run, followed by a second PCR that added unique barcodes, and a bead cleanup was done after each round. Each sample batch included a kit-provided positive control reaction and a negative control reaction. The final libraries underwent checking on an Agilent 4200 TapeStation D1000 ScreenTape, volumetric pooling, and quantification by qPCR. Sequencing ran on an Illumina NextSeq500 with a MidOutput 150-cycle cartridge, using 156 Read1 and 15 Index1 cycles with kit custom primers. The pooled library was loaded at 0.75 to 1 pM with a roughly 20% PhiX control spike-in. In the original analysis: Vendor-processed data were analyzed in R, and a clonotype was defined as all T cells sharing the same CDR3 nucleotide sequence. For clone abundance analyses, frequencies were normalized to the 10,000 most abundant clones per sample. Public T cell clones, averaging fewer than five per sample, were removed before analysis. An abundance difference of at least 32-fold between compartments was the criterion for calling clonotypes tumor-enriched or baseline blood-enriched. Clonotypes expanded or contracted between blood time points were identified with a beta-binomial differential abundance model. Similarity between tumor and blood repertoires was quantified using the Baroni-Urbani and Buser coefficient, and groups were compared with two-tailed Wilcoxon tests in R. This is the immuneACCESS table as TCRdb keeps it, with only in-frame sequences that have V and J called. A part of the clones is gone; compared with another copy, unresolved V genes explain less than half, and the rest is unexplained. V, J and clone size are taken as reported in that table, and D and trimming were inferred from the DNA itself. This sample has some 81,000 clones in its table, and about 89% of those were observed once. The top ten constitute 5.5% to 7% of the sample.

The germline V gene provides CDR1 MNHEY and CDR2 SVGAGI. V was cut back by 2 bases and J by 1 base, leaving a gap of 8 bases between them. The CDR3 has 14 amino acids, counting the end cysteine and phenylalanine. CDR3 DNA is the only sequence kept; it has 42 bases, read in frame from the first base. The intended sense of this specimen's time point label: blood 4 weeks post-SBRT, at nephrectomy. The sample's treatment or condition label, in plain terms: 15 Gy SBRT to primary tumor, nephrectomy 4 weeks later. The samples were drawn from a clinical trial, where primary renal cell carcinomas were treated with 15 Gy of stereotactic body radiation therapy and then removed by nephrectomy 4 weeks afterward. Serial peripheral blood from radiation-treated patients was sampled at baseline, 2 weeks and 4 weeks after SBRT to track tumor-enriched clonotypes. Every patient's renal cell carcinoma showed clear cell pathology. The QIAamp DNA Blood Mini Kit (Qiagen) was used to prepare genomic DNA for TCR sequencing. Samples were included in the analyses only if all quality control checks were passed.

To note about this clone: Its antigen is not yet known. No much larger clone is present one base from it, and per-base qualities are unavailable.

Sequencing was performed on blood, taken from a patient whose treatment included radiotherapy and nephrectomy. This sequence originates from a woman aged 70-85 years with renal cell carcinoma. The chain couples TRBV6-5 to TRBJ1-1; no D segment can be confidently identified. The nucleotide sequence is TGTGCCAGCAGTTACCTGAGGGAGAACACTGAAGCTTTCTTT. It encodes CASSYLRENTEAFF.